A selection of T cell receptor beta chains follows, all from one sample in a study of blood T cell repertoires in COVID-19. Some clones are missing from TCRdb's copy, which holds only in-frame ones; the method was immunoSEQ multiplex PCR. The profile shows under 130,000 clones, approximately 82% of them singletons. The specimen was peripheral blood. The receptors derive from a woman older than 75 with acute or convalescent COVID-19. Both conserved end residues are part of each CDR3. A D gene is named only where the DNA matches it firmly. Clone size is given for some rows only: seen once, a few or many times, or a class if the clone is expanded.

D	J	V	size	DNA	CDR3
TRBD1	TRBJ2-5	TRBV18	-	TGTGCCAGCTCACCTTCTACAGGGGCAGAGACCCAGTACTTC	CASSPSTGAETQYF
-	TRBJ2-2	TRBV11-3	-	TGTGCCAGCAGCTATATCTCCGGGGAGCTGTTTTTT	CASSYISGELFF
TRBD1	TRBJ1-1	TRBV7-2	-	TGTGCCAGCAGCTTAGGGGGGACAGGGTTGAACACTGAAGCTTTCTTT	CASSLGGTGLNTEAFF
TRBD1	TRBJ1-2	TRBV5-1	-	TGCGCCAGCAGCTTCAGACAGGGCTATGGCTACACCTTC	CASSFRQGYGYTF
-	TRBJ2-3	TRBV7-2	-	TGTGCCAGCAGCTTAGAGGGGTCCTTAGATACGCAGTATTTT	CASSLEGSLDTQYF
TRBD1	TRBJ1-1	TRBV11-2	-	TGTGCCAGCAGTCGAGCAGGGGGAACAATGAACACTGAAGCTTTCTTT	CASSRAGGTMNTEAFF
TRBD2	TRBJ2-1	TRBV5-4	-	TGTGCCAGCAGCCTTACTAGCGGCAACAATGAGCAGTTCTTC	CASSLTSGNNEQFF
-	TRBJ1-2	TRBV5-1	-	TGCGCCAGCAGCCAGACAGCCCCTACGTATGGCTACACCTTC	CASSQTAPTYGYTF
-	TRBJ1-5	TRBV28	once	TGTGCCAGCAGTTCGCCGCAGGGGATAAGTCAGCCCCAGCATTTT	CASSSPQGISQPQHF
TRBD2	TRBJ2-1	TRBV6-6	-	TGTGCCAGCAGTCGAGTCTTACGACTAGCGGGAGGGGAGGAGCAGTTCTTC	CASSRVLRLAGGEEQFF
-	TRBJ1-1	TRBV7-6	many	TGTGCCAGCAGCTTAAACCCGGACGGGGGCACTGAAGCTTTCTTT	CASSLNPDGGTEAFF
-	TRBJ2-1	TRBV13	-	TGTGCCAGCAGTTCTAGAACGTCCTACAATGAGCAGTTCTTC	CASSSRTSYNEQFF
TRBD1	TRBJ2-7	TRBV3-1/TRBV3-2	-	TGTGCCAGCAGCCACCGACAGGGGTCCTACGAGCAGTACTTC	CASSHRQGSYEQYF
TRBD2	TRBJ2-5	TRBV7-2	-	TGTGCCAGCAGCCCCCGACTAGCGAACCAAGAGACCCAGTACTTC	CASSPRLANQETQYF
-	TRBJ1-5	TRBV5-1	-	TGCGCCAGCAGCTTGGAGGGGTCGGTATCACAGCCCCAGCATTTT	CASSLEGSVSQPQHF
-	TRBJ1-1	TRBV29-1	-	TGCAGCGTTGGGGTGTGGGGCAAATTT	CSVGVWGKF
-	TRBJ2-2	TRBV7-2	-	TGTGCCAGCAGCTTATCGCGGGGCAAGGGCACCGGGGAGCTGTTTTTT	CASSLSRGKGTGELFF
TRBD2	TRBJ2-3	TRBV7-2	-	TGTGCCAGCAGCTTAGCGAGTAGCGGGACTAGCACAGATACGCAGTATTTT	CASSLASSGTSTDTQYF
-	TRBJ2-5	TRBV29-1	-	TGCAGCGCCTGCCGTCAGAAAGAGACCCAGTACTTC	CSACRQKETQYF
TRBD2	TRBJ2-1	TRBV10-1	-	TGCGCCAGCAGTGGACTAGCGGGAGGGACGCGGAATGAGCAGTTCTTC	CASSGLAGGTRNEQFF
-	TRBJ1-1	TRBV5-1	-	TGCGCCAGCAGCTTGACGGGAGGGAACACTGAAGCTTTCTTT	CASSLTGGNTEAFF
TRBD1	TRBJ2-7	TRBV18	-	TGTGCCAGCTCACCACGGGACAGGGTCGCTCAAGAGCAGTACTTC	CASSPRDRVAQEQYF
TRBD2	TRBJ2-3	TRBV16	-	TGTGCCAGTAAGCTGACTAGCGGAAGCACAGATACGCAGTATTTT	CASKLTSGSTDTQYF
TRBD2	TRBJ2-7	TRBV2	-	TGTGCCAGCAGTGGCGGGACTAGCGTTCCCTCCTACGAGCAGTACTTC	CASSGGTSVPSYEQYF
TRBD1	TRBJ2-1	TRBV3-1/TRBV3-2	-	TGTGCCAGCAGCCACCGGGACAGGGAACATGAGCAGTTCTTC	CASSHRDREHEQFF
TRBD1	TRBJ1-2	TRBV4-3	-	TGCGCCAGCAGCCAAGAAGCACACACCGGGACAGTCATCTATGGCTACACCTTC	CASSQEAHTGTVIYGYTF
-	TRBJ2-6	TRBV3-1/TRBV3-2	-	TGTGCCAGCAGCCAAGAGAGTCCTGGGGCCAACGTCCTGACTTTC	CASSQESPGANVLTF
TRBD2	TRBJ2-1	TRBV5-1	-	TGCGCCAGCAGCTGGGGGACTAGCCTAAATGAGCAGTTCTTC	CASSWGTSLNEQFF
-	TRBJ2-1	TRBV5-4	-	TGTGCCAGCAGCACCGACGAGGTTAATGAGCAGTTCTTC	CASSTDEVNEQFF
-	TRBJ1-4	TRBV5-1	-	TGCGCCAGCAGCCCCCCAGGGGAAAAACTGTTTTTT	CASSPPGEKLFF
TRBD1	TRBJ2-2	TRBV7-6	-	TGTGCCAGCAGCAGACAGGGGTCGAACACCGGGGAGCTGTTTTTT	CASSRQGSNTGELFF
-	TRBJ2-3	TRBV7-9	-	TGTGCCAGCAGCTACGGCGGCCTGGGCACAGATACGCAGTATTTT	CASSYGGLGTDTQYF
-	TRBJ2-2	TRBV3-1/TRBV3-2	-	TGTGCCAGCAGCCCGGTTGGGCCGCCGGACACCGGGGAGCTGTTTTTT	CASSPVGPPDTGELFF
-	TRBJ2-1	TRBV18	-	TGTGCCAGCTCACCAGAGGTAAGTGAAAGCTCCTACAATGAGCAGTTCTTC	CASSPEVSESSYNEQFF
-	TRBJ2-1	TRBV20-1	-	TGCAGTGCTAGTTTAGGTCCTAGCATATACAATGAGCAGTTCTTC	CSASLGPSIYNEQFF
-	TRBJ1-1	TRBV29-1	-	TGCTCCGGGGAGAAAATGAACACTGAAGCTTTCTTT	CSGEKMNTEAFF
-	TRBJ2-7	TRBV5-4	-	TGTGCCAGCAGCTTCCAGGGGCCTCTCTCCTACGAGCAGTACTTC	CASSFQGPLSYEQYF
TRBD1	TRBJ1-5	TRBV10-3	-	TGTGCCATCAGTAGGGACAGCAAAAATCAGCCCCAGCATTTT	CAISRDSKNQPQHF
TRBD2	TRBJ2-1	TRBV5-1	once	TGCGCCAGCAGGCCGGGACTAGGATATGAGCAGTTCTTC	CASRPGLGYEQFF